These 17 T cell receptor beta chains originate from one sample sequenced in a study of human T cells and chemical hapten exposure. Time point here: patch test 2, 6 weeks after DPC sensitization. Treatment given: therapeutic diphenylcyclopropenone sensitization with weekly scalp DPC. TCRdb ran MiXCR on the RACE reads and lists one entry per CDR3 protein. In the table there are about 84,000 distinct CDR3 sequences, roughly 10% of which are singletons. This material consisted of whole blood, taken in connection with sensitization to the hapten diphenylcyclopropenone (DPC). The receptor source for this set is a woman in her twenties or thirties with alopecia areata. Some clones in this sample may be carry-over from other donors' samples.

The chain couples TRBV5-1 to TRBJ1-1; D is ambiguous. The CDR3 contains 15 residues. Trimming removed 0 bases from V and 5 bases from J, with 14 bases in between. Germline CDR1 reads SGHRS; CDR2 reads YFSETQ. This CDR3 reads CASSLDMGSITEAFF. In DNA form, the CDR3 reads TGCGCCAGCAGCTTGGATATGGGGTCGATAACTGAAGCTTTCTTT.

This clonotype was detected a few times. The chain couples TRBV20-1 to TRBJ2-7, with TRBD1 as a possible D gene (6 bases). The V end lost 3 bases, the J end lost 4 bases, and 13 bases lay between the germline ends. Germline CDR1 DFQATT, CDR2 SNEGSKA (reference sequence). The CDR3 sequence is 13 residues long. The CDR3: CSARRGGIYEQYF. CDR3 in DNA: TGCAGTGCTAGGCGAGGGGGAATTTACGAGCAGTACTTC.

This rearrangement joins TRBV5-6 to TRBJ1-4; D unclear. CDR3 size: 14 residues. Per germline, CDR1 SGHDT and CDR2 YYEEEE. V gave up 4 bases and J gave up 8 bases, with 15 bases separating them. CDR3 coding DNA: TGTGCCAGCAGCCAACAAGGAATAGGGGAAAAACTGTTTTTT. Its protein product is CASSQQGIGEKLFF.

This clonotype was counted a few times. The rearrangement uses TRBV6-5 and TRBJ2-1; 10 bases are shared with TRBD2. The CDR3 has 17 residues. Trimming removed 2 bases from V and 8 bases from J; junction bases left unmatched: 12. Germline CDR1 reads MNHEY; CDR2 reads SVGAGI. Written as DNA, the CDR3 is TGTGCCAGCAGTTACCAAAGTCCCAGCGGGGGGGCCTATGAGCAGTTCTTC. Translating it yields CASSYQSPSGGAYEQFF.

V usage is TRBV28 and J usage is TRBJ1-2; D remains ambiguous. From germline, CDR1 is MDHEN and CDR2 SYDVKM. This CDR3 is 11 amino acids long. The V and J ends lost 4 bases and 8 bases respectively, with 8 bases between them. DNA for the CDR3: TGTGCCAGCAGTTCCCAGCTCGGCTACACCTTC. Translating gives CASSSQLGYTF.

This clonotype has a handful of counts. The chain couples TRBV6-5 to TRBJ2-1; weak D call: TRBD1 (5 bases). The CDR3 contains 12 residues. V was trimmed by 4 bases and J by 10 bases, leaving 11 bases between them. CDR1 and CDR2 (germline): MNHEY, SVGAGI. The CDR3 loop is CASSSLRQEQFF. The CDR3 DNA sequence: TGTGCCAGCAGTTCCCTAAGACAGGAGCAGTTCTTC.

At least ten counts were recorded for this clonotype. The V call is TRBV19, the J call TRBJ2-7; 10 bases line up with TRBD2. Germline values: CDR1 LNHDA, CDR2 SQIVND (reference sequence). The junction had 8 bases not matched to a gene; V was cut back by 5 bases and J by 7 bases. The CDR3 runs 14 residues. The CDR3 reads CASSPQGLAREQYF. The CDR3 region has the DNA TGTGCCAGTAGTCCACAGGGACTAGCGCGGGAGCAGTACTTC.

This clonotype was observed a handful of times. V is TRBV20-1 and J is TRBJ2-3; 7 bases line up with TRBD1. The CDR3 has 14 amino acids. Losses at the gene ends were 4 bases for V and 3 bases for J; bases not matched to a gene: 7. Germline V lookup: CDR1 DFQATT, CDR2 SNEGSKA (reference sequence). The CDR3 region is CSATDTGATDTQYF. The CDR3 bases are TGCAGTGCTACCGATACAGGGGCAACAGATACGCAGTATTTT.

In its sample, this clonotype was seen many times. This chain joins TRBV3-1 and TRBJ1-6; D is ambiguous. The CDR3 covers 13 residues. The germline V and J ends were trimmed by 0 bases and 10 bases, with 7 bases remaining between them. CDR1 and CDR2 (germline): LGHDT, YNNKEL (reference sequence). CDR3 residues: CASSQDRASPLHF. The CDR3 nucleotides read TGTGCCAGCAGCCAAGACCGGGCATCACCCCTCCACTTT.

The genes are TRBV6-2 or TRBV6-3 and TRBJ2-1; D gene unclear. Germline loops: CDR1 MNHEY, CDR2 SVGEGT. The V end lost 0 bases, the J end lost 11 bases, and 5 bases lay between the germline ends. The CDR3 consists of 11 residues. In nucleotides, the CDR3 is TGTGCCAGCAGTTACTCGACAAAGCAGTTCTTC. It yields the protein CASSYSTKQFF.

This clonotype was seen ten or more times. The chain joins TRBV1 to TRBJ2-7; the listed D gene, TRBD2, was not tested against the DNA. TRBV1 is a documented pseudogene. The CDR3 has 17 amino acids. The CDR3 loop reads CTSSQFSGRLRDYEQYF. DNA of the CDR3: TGCACCAGCAGCCAATTTAGCGGGAGATTACGGGACTACGAGCAGTACTTC.

This clonotype was counted at least ten times. The chain employs TRBV18 and TRBJ1-1, with 8 bases aligning to TRBD1. Germline V CDR1 and CDR2: KGHSH, LQKENI. With 6 bases clipped from V and 3 bases from J, the junction kept 6 bases outside the gene matches. CDR3 length: 14 residues. CDR3 sequence (DNA): TGTGCCAGCTCCCCGGGACAGGTGGACACTGAAGCTTTCTTT. Protein product: CASSPGQVDTEAFF. Looking up the rest from reference TRBV18 and TRBJ1-1 gives the full variable domain: NAGVMQNPRHLVRRRGQEARLRCSPMKGHSHVYWYRQLPEEGLKFMVYLQKENIIDESGMPKERFSAEFPKEGPSILRIQQVVRGDSAAYFCASSPGQVDTEAFFGQGTRLTVV.

This clonotype was counted ten times or more. The J gene is TRBJ2-2, the V gene TRBV20-1; D may be TRBD1 or TRBD2 (5 bases each). CDR3 length equals 14 residues. The germline V gene encodes CDR1 DFQATT and CDR2 SNEGSKA (reference sequence). V gave up 5 bases and J gave up 1 base, with 11 bases separating them. The CDR3 DNA reads TGCAGTGCTCCGGGACGACTGAACACCGGGGAGCTGTTTTTT. It is translated as CSAPGRLNTGELFF.

This clonotype has more than one count but fewer than ten. This is likely a read error, given that the CDR3 carries no conserved phenylalanine or tryptophan at its end. This chain uses TRBV20-1 with TRBJ2-3; 9 bases align to TRBD2. The junction had 8 bases not matched to a gene; V was cut back by 3 bases and J by 7 bases. The CDR3 extends over 14 amino acids. Germline V gene sequence: CDR1 DFQATT, CDR2 SNEGSKA (reference sequence). CDR3 sequence (DNA): TGCAGTGCTAGGCTGCGGGGGGGAACCTATACGCAGTATTAT. It is translated as CSARLRGGTYTQYY.

CDR3 protein: CASSPDRGRNTEAFF. Written as DNA, the CDR3 is TGTGCCAGCAGCCCCGACAGGGGGCGAAACACTGAAGCTTTCTTT. The chain couples TRBV13 to TRBJ1-1, with 10 nucleotides matching TRBD1. In germline, CDR1 is PRHDT, CDR2 FYEKMQ (reference sequence). The length of the CDR3 is 15 residues. V shed 5 bases, J shed 2 bases, and the junction held 5 bases outside the gene matches.

The rearrangement links TRBV10-3 to TRBJ1-2; D is unresolved. Germline V lookup: CDR1 ENHRY, CDR2 SYGVKD. The V gene lost 7 bases and the J gene lost 0 bases, with 15 bases spanning the gap. The CDR3 loop spans 15 amino acids. CDR3 nucleotides: TGTGCCATCACCCCGCAGACCAGCCCTAACTATGGCTACACCTTC. Protein product: CAITPQTSPNYGYTF.

This clonotype was detected a few times. The rearrangement uses TRBV5-6 and TRBJ1-4; 8 bases match TRBD1. The CDR3 has 14 amino acids. CDR1 and CDR2 (germline): SGHDT, YYEEEE. Germline trimming cut 4 bases from V and 7 bases from J; bases unmatched to any gene: 6. The CDR3 here is CASSAGGASEKLFF. CDR3 in DNA: TGTGCCAGCAGCGCAGGGGGCGCAAGTGAAAAACTGTTTTTT.